This TCR beta chain was found in a study of blood T cell repertoires in COVID-19. Study information: The analysed material was cDNA or gDNA that came from T cells, B-cell-depleted T cells, or PBMCs.

Germline trimming cut 4 bases from V and 3 bases from J; bases unmatched to any gene: 7. The CDR3 length is 15 residues. CDR1 is MGHRA, CDR2 YSYEKL, per germline. Participants had their cohort set by participant-reported clinical history. Per the study methods: The assay estimated nucleated cells by amplifying reference gene primers. Sequenced by immunoSEQ multiplex PCR; TCRdb stores in-frame clones only, minus some. V and J calls and clone size are copied from that table; D and trimming were computed from the DNA. Of about 440,000 clones detected, approximately 90% appear once; the ten largest clones hold nearly 2%.

This TCR came from a woman younger than 35 with acute COVID-19. Sequenced: PBMCs or T cells enriched from blood (not recorded which). The V and J genes are TRBV4-1 and TRBJ2-3; 7 bases line up with TRBD2. Here the CDR3 reads CASSRNLAGTDTQYF. In nucleotides, the CDR3 is TGCGCCAGCAGCCGGAACTTAGCGGGTACAGATACGCAGTATTTT.